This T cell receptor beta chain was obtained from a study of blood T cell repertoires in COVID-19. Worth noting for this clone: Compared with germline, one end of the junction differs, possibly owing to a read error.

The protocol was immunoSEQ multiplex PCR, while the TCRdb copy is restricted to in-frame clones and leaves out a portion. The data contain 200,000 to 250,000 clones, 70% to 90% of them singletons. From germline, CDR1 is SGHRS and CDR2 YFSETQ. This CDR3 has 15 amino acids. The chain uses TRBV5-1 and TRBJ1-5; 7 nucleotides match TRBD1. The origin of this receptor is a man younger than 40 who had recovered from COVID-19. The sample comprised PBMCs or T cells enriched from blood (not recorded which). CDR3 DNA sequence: TGCGCCAGCAGCTTGGCCGGGGACAGCAGTCAGCCCCAGCATTTT. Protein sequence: CASSLAGDSSQPQHF.